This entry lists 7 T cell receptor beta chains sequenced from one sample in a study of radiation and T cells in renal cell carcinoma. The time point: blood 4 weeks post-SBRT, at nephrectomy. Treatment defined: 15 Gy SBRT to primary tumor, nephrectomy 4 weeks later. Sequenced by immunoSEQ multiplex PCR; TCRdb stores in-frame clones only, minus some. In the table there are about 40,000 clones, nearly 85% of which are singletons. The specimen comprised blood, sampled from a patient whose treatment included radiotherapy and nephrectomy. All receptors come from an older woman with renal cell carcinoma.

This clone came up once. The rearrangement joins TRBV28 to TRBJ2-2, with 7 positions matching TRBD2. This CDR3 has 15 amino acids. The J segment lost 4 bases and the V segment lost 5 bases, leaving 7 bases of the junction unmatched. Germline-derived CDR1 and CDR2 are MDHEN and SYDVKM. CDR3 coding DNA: TGTGCCAGCAGTCGACTAGCTGGTGGCACCGGGGAGCTGTTTTTT. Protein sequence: CASSRLAGGTGELFF.

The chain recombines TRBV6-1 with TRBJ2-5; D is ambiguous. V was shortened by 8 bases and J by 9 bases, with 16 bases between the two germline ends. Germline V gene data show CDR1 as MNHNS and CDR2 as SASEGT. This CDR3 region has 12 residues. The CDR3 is CASQELRSAQYF. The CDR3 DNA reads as TGTGCCAGCCAAGAATTGAGGTCGGCCCAGTACTTC.

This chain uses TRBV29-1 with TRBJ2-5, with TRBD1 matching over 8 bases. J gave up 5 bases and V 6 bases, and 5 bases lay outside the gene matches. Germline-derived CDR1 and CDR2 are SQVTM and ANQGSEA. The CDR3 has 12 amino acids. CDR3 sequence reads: CSVDHRGETQYF. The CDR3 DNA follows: TGCAGCGTCGATCACAGGGGGGAGACCCAGTACTTC.

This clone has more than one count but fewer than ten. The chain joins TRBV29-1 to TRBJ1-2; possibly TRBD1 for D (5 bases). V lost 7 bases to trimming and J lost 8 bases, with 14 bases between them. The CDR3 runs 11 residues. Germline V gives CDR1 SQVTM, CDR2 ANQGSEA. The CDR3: CSETQAGGYTF. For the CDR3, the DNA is TGCAGCGAGACACAGGCTGGGGGCTACACCTTC.

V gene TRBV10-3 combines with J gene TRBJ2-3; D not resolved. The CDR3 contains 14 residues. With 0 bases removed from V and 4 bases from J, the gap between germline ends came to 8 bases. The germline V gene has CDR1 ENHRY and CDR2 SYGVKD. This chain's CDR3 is CAISESATADTQYF. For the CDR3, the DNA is TGTGCCATCAGTGAGTCTGCTACCGCAGATACGCAGTATTTT.

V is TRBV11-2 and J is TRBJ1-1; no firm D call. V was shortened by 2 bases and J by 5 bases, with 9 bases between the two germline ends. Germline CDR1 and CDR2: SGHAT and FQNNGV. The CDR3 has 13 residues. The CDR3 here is CASSLPTTTEAFF. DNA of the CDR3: TGTGCCAGCAGCTTACCCACCACAACTGAAGCTTTCTTT.

The DNA of the CDR3 is TGTGCCAGCAGCTTAGGGGACAGGGTGCAGCCCCAGCATTTT. Protein product: CASSLGDRVQPQHF. The gene calls are TRBV7-2 and TRBJ1-5, with 9 positions matching TRBD1. Germline-derived CDR1 and CDR2 are SGHTA and FQGNSA. V lost 1 base, J lost 7 bases, and 2 bases stayed unmatched. The CDR3 is made up of 14 amino acids.